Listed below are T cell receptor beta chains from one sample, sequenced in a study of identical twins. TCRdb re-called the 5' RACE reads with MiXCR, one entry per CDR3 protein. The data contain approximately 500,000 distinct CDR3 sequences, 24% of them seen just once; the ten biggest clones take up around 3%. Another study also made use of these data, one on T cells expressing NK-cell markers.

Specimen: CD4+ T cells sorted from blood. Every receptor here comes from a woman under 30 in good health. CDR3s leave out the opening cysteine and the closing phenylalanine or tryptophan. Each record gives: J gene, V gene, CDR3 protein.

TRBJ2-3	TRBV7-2	ASSSGKDTQY
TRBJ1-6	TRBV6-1	ASSGRGDSPLH
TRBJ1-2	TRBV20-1	SAQGGTGTTLGYGYT
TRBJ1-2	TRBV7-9	ASSPIGTGNGYT
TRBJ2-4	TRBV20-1	SARDQGGGKLAKNIQY
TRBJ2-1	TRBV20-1	SARDFIVGYNEQF
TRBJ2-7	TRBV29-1	SVGAGLWEQY
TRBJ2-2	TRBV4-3	ASSQADEWRVTERELF
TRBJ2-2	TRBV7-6	ASSLGMVNGGELF
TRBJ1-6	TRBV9	ASSVETVNNSPLH
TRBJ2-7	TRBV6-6	ASRSGSSYEQY
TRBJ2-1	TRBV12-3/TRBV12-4	ASRRASGRYDEQF
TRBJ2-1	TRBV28	ASTSSGERESYNEQF
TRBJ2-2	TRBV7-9	ASSLGGQAGELF
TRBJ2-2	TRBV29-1	SVERGANTGELF
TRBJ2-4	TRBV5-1	ASSLGGAGNIQY
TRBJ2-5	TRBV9	ASSVNPGGKEQETQY
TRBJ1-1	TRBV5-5	ASSLPRGTEAF
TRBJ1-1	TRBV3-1	ASINKGHTEAF
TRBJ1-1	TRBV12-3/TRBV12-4	ASTPQGKGVTEAF
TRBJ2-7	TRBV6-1	ASRADQVSHEQY
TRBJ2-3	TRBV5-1	ASSLARTGTDTQY
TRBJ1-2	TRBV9	ASSEDSLGGYT
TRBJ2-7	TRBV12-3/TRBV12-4	ASSDGGTYEQY
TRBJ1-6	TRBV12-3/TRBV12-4	ASSPRTGISPLH
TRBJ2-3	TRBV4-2	ASSQNTGTDTQY
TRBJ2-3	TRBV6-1	ASRGWDSYTDTQY
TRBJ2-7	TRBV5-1	ASSETGSEQY
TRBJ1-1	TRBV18	ASSPTESSGRGKAF
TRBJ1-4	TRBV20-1	SAKSLVRGGEKLF
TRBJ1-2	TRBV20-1	SASDSYGYT
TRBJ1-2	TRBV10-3	ATQGTFNYGYT
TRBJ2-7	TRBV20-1	SARRSSGGTYEQY
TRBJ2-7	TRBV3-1	ASSQARAARYEQY
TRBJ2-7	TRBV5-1	ASSSGLARYEQY
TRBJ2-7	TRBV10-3	AISGPGQGSDEQY
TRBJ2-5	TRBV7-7	ASSLGTAETQY
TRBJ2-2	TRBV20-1	SAEALTGELF
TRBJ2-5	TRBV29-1	SVAVRGQSETQY
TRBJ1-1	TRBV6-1	ASSEGGTREAF
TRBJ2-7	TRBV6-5	ASSSSGTGAYEQY
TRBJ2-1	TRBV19	ASRPRGAGHNEQF
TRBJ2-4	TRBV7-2	ASSRREVIKNIQY
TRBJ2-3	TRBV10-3	AISEQAGGPTQY
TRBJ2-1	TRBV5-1	ASSLNDEQF
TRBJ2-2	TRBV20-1	SAGERGDSGELF
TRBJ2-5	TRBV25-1	ASSDPGGPRRETQY
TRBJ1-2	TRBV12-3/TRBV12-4	ASSGRDRGDGYT
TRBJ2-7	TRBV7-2	ASTVGTIAYEQY
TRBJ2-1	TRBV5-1	ASRRTSGRAGRAYNEQF
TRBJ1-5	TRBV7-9	ASSLTGGGNQPQH
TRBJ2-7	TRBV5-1	ASSLVASGGFYEQY
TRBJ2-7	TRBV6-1	ASSVVAGDSYEQY
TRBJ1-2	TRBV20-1	SAEDRGPGGYT
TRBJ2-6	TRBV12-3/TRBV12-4	ASSFGVISGANVLT
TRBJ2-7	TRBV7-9	ASSFRDGYEQY